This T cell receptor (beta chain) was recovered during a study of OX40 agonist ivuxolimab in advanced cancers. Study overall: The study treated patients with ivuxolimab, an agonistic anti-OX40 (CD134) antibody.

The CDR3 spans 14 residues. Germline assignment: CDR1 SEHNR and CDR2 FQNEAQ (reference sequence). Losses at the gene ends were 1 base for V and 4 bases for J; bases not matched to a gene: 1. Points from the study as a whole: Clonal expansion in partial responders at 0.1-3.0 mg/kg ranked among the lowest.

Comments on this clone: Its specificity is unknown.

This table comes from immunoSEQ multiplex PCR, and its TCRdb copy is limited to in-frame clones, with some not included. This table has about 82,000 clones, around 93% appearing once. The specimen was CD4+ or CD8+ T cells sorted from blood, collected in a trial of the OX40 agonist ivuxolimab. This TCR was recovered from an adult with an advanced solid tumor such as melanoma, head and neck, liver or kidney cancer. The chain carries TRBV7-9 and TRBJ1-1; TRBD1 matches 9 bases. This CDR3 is CASSLGTGATEAFF. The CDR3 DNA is TGTGCCAGCAGCTTAGGGACAGGGGCCACTGAAGCTTTCTTT.